One and the same sample provided the 7 T cell receptor beta chains below, sequenced in a study of cytomegalovirus exposure and HLA in healthy donors. In the PCR, 60 Vbeta and 13 Jbeta primers were used. Here immunoSEQ multiplex PCR was the method, and the copy in TCRdb shows in-frame clones only, minus some. The repertoire holds approximately 120,000 clones, with more than 65% as singletons. The sample taken for sequencing was PBMCs. The receptors come from a man younger than 35 in good health and CMV-seronegative.

The chain carries TRBV4-1 and TRBJ2-7; 9 bases match TRBD1. The CDR3 is 15 residues long. V lost 4 bases, J lost 3 bases, and 7 bases stayed unmatched. Germline V gene lookup returns CDR1 MGHRA and CDR2 YSYEKL. CDR3 nucleotides: TGCGCCAGCAGCCTCGGGACAGGGCGACTCTACGAGCAGTACTTC. Translating it yields CASSLGTGRLYEQYF.

The sample holds one count of this clone. The CDR3 end shows no conserved phenylalanine or tryptophan, and so a read error is likely. No DNA is shown, since the ends of the CDR3 on it are uncertain; the CDR3 is the one TCRdb lists. The CDR3 sequence: CASSEAPQGPAL. The chain employs TRBV6-1 and TRBJ1-1; the D call in the table, TRBD1, was not verified against the DNA. Per the germline V gene, CDR1 is MNHNS and CDR2 is SASEGT. The CDR3 length is 12 residues, termini included.

To note about this clone: Because the CDR3 is missing its conserved closing phenylalanine or tryptophan, this is likely a read error. This chain uses TRBV9 with TRBJ1-2; 7 bases line up with TRBD1. CDR3 length: 14 amino acids. CDR1 and CDR2 from the germline V gene are SGDLS and YYNGEE. V lost 3 bases and J lost 4; bases outside the gene matches: 6. The CDR3 spells CASSGTGVGYGYTS. In DNA, the CDR3 is TGTGCCAGCAGCGGAACAGGGGTCGGCTATGGCTACACCTCC.

This clone was seen only a few times. The chain uses TRBV7-3 and TRBJ1-1; 8 bases match TRBD1. The CDR3 is 14 amino acids. The ends lost 4 bases at V and 1 base at J; junction bases unmatched: 2. The germline gives CDR1 SGHTA, CDR2 FQGTGA. The CDR3 reads CASSSGQGNTEAFF. CDR3 DNA: TGTGCCAGCAGCTCAGGACAGGGGAACACTGAAGCTTTCTTT. The whole variable domain, filled in from reference TRBV7-3 and TRBJ1-1, reads GAGVSQTPSNKVTEKGKYVELRCDPISGHTALYWYRQSLGQGPEFLIYFQGTGAADDSGLPNDRFFAVRPEGSVSTLKIQRTERGDSAVYLCASSSGQGNTEAFFGQGTRLTVV.

This clone was observed once. This chain links TRBV6-1 with TRBJ2-1, with 7 bases matching TRBD1. Germline CDR1 reads MNHNS; CDR2 reads SASEGT. This CDR3 region has 17 residues. The ends lost 4 bases at V and 9 bases at J; junction bases unmatched: 18. The CDR3 DNA follows: TGTGCCAGCAGTGCTTACTCCAGGTCCAGGGGGAAAGGTGAGCAGTTCTTC. Amino acid sequence: CASSAYSRSRGKGEQFF.

The rearrangement joins TRBV2 to TRBJ2-2, with no clear D. The CDR3 sequence is 14 residues long. V dropped 7 bases and J dropped 8 bases, with 17 bases sitting between them. Germline CDR1 is SNHLY and CDR2 is FYNNEI. DNA of the CDR3: TGTGCCAGCACCGCCAGGCAGCCCTCTGGGGAGCTGTTTTTT. This translates into CASTARQPSGELFF.

This clone was recorded a few times. The V gene is TRBV5-4, the J gene TRBJ2-3, with TRBD2 matching over 8 bases. CDR1 SGHNT and CDR2 YYREEE come from the germline V gene (reference sequence). The CDR3 totals 17 residues. After removal of 4 bases from V and 4 bases from J, the junction contained 14 bases not matched to a gene. This CDR3 reads CASSPTREGRVADTQYF. CDR3 nucleotide sequence: TGTGCCAGCAGCCCTACACGGGAGGGAAGGGTGGCAGATACGCAGTATTTT.